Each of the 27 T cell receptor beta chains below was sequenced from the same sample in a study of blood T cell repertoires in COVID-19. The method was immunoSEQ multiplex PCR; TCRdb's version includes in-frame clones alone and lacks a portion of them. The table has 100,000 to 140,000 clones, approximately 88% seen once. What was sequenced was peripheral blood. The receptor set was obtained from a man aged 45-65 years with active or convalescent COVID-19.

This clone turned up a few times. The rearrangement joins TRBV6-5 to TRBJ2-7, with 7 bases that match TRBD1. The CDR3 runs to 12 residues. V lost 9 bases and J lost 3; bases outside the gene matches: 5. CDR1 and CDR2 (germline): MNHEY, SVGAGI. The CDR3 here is CASGDRIYEQYF. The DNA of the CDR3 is TGTGCCAGTGGGGACAGAATCTACGAGCAGTACTTC.

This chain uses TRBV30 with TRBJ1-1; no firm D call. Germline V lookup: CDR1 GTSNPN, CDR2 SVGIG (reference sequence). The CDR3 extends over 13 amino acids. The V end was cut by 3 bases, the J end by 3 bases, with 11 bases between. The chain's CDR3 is CAWSLKRDTEAFF. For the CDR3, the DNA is TGTGCCTGGAGCCTCAAGAGGGACACTGAAGCTTTCTTT. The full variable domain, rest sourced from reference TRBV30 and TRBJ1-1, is SQTIHQWPATLVQPVGSPLSLECTVEGTSNPNLYWYRQAAGRGLQLLFYSVGIGQISSEVPQNLSASRPQDRQFILSSKKLLLSDSGFYLCAWSLKRDTEAFFGQGTRLTVV.

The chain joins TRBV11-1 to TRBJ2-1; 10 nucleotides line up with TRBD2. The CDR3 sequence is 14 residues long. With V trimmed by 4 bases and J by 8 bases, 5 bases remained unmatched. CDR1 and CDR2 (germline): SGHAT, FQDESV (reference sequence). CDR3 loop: CASSSSGSRHEQFF. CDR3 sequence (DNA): TGTGCCAGCAGCTCTAGCGGGAGTAGACATGAGCAGTTCTTC.

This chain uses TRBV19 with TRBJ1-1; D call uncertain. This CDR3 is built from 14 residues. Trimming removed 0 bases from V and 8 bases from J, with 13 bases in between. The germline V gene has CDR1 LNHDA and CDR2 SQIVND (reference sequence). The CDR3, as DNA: TGTGCCAGTAGTATAGATCGGGAGGTGGGGGAAGCTTTCTTT. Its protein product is CASSIDREVGEAFF.

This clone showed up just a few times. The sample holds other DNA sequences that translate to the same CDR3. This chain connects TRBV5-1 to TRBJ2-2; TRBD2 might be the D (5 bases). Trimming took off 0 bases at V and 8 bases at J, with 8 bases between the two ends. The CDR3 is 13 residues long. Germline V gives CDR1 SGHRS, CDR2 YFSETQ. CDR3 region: CASSLGGSGELFF. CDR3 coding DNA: TGCGCCAGCAGCTTGGGAGGGTCAGGGGAGCTGTTTTTT.

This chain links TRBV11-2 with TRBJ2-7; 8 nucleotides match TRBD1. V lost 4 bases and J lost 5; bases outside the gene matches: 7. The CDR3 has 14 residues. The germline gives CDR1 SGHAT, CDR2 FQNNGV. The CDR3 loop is CASSSDREIHEQYF. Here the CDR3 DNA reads TGTGCCAGCAGCTCGGACAGGGAAATCCACGAGCAGTACTTC.

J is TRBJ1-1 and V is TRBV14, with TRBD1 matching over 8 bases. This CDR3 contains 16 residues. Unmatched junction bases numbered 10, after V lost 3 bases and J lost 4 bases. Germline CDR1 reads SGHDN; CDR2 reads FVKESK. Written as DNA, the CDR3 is TGTGCCAGCAGCCAGAGACAGGGGCGGGCCGGCACTGAAGCTTTCTTT. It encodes CASSQRQGRAGTEAFF.

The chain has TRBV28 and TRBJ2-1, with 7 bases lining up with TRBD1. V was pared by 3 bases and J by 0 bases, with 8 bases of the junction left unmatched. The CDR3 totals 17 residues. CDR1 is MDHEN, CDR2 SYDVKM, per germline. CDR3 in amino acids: CASSFPKTGLSYNEQFF. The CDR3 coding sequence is TGTGCCAGCAGTTTTCCCAAGACAGGGCTCTCCTACAATGAGCAGTTCTTC.

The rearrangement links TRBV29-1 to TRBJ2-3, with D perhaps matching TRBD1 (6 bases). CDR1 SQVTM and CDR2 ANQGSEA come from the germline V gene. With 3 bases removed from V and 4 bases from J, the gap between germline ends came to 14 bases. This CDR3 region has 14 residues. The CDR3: CSVETGGGPDTQYF. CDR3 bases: TGCAGCGTTGAGACAGGAGGTGGCCCAGATACGCAGTATTTT.

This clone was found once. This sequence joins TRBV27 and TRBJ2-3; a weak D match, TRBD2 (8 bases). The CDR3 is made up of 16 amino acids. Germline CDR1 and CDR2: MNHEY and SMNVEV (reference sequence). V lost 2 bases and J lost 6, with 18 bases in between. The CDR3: CASSLEGAGGADTQYF. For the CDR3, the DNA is TGTGCCAGCAGTTTAGAGGGGGCGGGAGGAGCTGATACGCAGTATTTT.

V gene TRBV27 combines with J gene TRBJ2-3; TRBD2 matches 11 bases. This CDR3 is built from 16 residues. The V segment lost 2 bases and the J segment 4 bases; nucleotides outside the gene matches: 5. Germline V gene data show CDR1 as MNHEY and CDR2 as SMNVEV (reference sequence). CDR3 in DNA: TGTGCCAGCAGTTTAGTGTCACTAGCGGGAGCAGATACGCAGTATTTT. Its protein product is CASSLVSLAGADTQYF.

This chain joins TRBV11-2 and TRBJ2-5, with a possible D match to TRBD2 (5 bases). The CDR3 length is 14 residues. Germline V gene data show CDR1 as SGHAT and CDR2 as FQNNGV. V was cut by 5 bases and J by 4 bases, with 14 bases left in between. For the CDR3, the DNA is TGTGCCAGCAGCCCCGGACTGGAAGGAGAGACCCAGTACTTC. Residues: CASSPGLEGETQYF.

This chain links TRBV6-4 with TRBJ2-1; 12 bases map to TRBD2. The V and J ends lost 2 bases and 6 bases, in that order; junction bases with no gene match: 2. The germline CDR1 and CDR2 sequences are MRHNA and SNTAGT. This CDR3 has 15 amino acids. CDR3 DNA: TGTGCCAGCAGTGACGGACTAGCGGGATTCAATGAGCAGTTCTTC. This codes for CASSDGLAGFNEQFF.

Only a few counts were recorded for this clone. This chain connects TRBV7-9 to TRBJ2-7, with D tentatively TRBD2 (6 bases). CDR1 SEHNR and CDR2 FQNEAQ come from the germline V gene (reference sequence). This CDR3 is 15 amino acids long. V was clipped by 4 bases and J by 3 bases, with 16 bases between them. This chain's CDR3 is CASSSTGTAYYEQYF. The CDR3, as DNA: TGTGCCAGCAGCTCGACCGGGACTGCTTACTACGAGCAGTACTTC.

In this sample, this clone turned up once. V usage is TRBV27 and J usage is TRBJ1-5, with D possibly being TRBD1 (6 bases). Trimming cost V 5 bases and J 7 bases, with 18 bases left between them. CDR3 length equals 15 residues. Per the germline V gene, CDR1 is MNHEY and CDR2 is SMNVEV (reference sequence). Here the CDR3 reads CASSPSTGNRQPQHF. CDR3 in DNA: TGTGCCAGCAGTCCCAGCACAGGGAACAGGCAGCCCCAGCATTTT.

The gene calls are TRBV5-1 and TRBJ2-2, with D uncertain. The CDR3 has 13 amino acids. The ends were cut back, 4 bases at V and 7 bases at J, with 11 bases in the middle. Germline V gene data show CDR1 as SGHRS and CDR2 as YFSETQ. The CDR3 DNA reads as TGCGCCAGCAGCCCCGACGACATCGGGGAGCTGTTTTTT. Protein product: CASSPDDIGELFF.

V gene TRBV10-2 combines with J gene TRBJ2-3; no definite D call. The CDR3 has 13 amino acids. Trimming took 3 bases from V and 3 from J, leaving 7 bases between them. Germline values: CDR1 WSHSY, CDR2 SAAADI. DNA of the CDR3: TGCGCCAGCAGTGAAACAGAGACAGATACGCAGTATTTT. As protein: CASSETETDTQYF.

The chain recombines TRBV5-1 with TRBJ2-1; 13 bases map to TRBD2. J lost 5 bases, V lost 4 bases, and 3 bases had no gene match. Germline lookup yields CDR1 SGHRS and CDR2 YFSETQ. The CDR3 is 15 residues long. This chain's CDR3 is CASSEGTSGNNEQFF. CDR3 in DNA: TGCGCCAGCAGCGAAGGGACTAGCGGGAACAATGAGCAGTTCTTC.

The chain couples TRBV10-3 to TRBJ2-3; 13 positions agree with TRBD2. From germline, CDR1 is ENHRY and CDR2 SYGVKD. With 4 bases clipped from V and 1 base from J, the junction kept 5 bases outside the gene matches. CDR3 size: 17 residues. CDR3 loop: CAISVGLAGAGTDTQYF. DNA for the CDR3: TGTGCCATCAGTGTTGGACTAGCGGGAGCTGGCACAGATACGCAGTATTTT.

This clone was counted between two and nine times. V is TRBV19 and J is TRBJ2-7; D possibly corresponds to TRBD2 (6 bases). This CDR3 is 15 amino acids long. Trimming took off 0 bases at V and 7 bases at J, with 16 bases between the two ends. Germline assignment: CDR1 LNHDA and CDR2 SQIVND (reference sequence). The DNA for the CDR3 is TGTGCCAGTAGTATAGATTTGGGGCTAGCGCGTGAGCAGTACTTC. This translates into CASSIDLGLAREQYF.

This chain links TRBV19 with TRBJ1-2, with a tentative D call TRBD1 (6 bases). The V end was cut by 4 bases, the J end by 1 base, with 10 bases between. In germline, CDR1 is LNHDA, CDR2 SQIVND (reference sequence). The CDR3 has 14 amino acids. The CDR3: CASSKSRGNYGYTF. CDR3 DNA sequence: TGTGCCAGTAGTAAATCCAGGGGTAACTATGGCTACACCTTC.

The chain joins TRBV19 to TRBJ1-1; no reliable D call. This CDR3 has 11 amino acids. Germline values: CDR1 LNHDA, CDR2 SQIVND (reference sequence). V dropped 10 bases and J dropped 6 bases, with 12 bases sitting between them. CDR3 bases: TGTGCCACCATGAATCTAGCTGAAGCTTTCTTT. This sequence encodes CATMNLAEAFF. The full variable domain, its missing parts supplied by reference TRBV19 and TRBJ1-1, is DGGITQSPKYLFRKEGQNVTLSCEQNLNHDAMYWYRQDPGQGLRLIYYSQIVNDFQKGDIAEGYSVSREKKESFPLTVTSAQKNPTAFYLCATMNLAEAFFGQGTRLTVV.

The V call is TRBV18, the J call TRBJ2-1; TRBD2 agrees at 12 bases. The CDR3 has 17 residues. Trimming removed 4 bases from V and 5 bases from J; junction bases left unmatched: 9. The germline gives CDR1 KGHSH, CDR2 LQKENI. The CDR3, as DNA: TGTGCCAGCTCACACGCGACTAGCGGGAGTCCCAACAATGAGCAGTTCTTC. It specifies CASSHATSGSPNNEQFF. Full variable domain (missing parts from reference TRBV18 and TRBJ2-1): NAGVMQNPRHLVRRRGQEARLRCSPMKGHSHVYWYRQLPEEGLKFMVYLQKENIIDESGMPKERFSAEFPKEGPSILRIQQVVRGDSAAYFCASSHATSGSPNNEQFFGPGTRLTVL.

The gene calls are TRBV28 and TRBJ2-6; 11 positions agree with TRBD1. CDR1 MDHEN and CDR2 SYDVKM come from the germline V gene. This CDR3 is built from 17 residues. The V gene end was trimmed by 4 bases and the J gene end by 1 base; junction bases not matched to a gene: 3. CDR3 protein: CASSWGQGVSGANVLTF. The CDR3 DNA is TGTGCCAGCAGTTGGGGACAGGGGGTATCTGGGGCCAACGTCCTGACTTTC.

CDR3 sequence: CASSTPGNEQFF. CDR3 nucleotide sequence: TGTGCCAGCAGCACCCCGGGCAATGAGCAGTTCTTC. The chain links TRBV5-4 to TRBJ2-1; D gene uncertain. CDR3 length equals 12 residues. Germline CDR1 is SGHNT and CDR2 is YYREEE (reference sequence). V gave up 4 bases and J gave up 6 bases, with 8 bases separating them.

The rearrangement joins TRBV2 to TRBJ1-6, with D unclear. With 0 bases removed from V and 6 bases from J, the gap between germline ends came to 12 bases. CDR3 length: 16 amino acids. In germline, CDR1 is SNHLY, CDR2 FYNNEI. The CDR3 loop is CASSEARVRANSPLHF. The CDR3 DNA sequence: TGTGCCAGCAGTGAAGCGAGAGTAAGAGCTAATTCACCCCTCCACTTT.

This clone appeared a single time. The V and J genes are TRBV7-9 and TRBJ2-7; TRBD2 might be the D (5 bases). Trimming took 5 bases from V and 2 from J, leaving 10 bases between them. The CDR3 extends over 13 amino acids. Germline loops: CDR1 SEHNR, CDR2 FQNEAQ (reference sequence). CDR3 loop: CASSALLAYEQYF. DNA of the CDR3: TGTGCCAGCAGCGCCCTACTAGCCTACGAGCAGTACTTC. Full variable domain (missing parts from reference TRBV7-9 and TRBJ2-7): DTGVSQNPRHKITKRGQNVTFRCDPISEHNRLYWYRQTLGQGPEFLTYFQNEAQLEKSRLLSDRFSAERPKGSFSTLEIQRTEQGDSAMYLCASSALLAYEQYFGPGTRLTVT.